This T cell receptor beta chain is from a study of T cell changes during pregnancy in multiple sclerosis. Sequenced by immunoSEQ multiplex PCR; TCRdb stores in-frame clones only, minus some. The profile shows about 43,000 clones, under 95% of them singletons. The trim removed 5 bases at V and 4 bases at J, leaving 6 bases unmatched. The CDR3 has 16 residues. Germline V gene data show CDR1 as SSHAT and CDR2 as FNYEAQ (reference sequence). This chain uses TRBV7-7 with TRBJ2-5, with 14 bases aligning to TRBD2. Sequencing input: PBMCs (not recorded whether the cells were cultured). This sequence was found in a female donor with multiple sclerosis, enrolled in a pregnancy study. The CDR3: CASSRGLAGGGETQYF. In nucleotides, the CDR3 is TGTGCCAGCAGCCGAGGACTAGCGGGAGGCGGAGAGACCCAGTACTTC.